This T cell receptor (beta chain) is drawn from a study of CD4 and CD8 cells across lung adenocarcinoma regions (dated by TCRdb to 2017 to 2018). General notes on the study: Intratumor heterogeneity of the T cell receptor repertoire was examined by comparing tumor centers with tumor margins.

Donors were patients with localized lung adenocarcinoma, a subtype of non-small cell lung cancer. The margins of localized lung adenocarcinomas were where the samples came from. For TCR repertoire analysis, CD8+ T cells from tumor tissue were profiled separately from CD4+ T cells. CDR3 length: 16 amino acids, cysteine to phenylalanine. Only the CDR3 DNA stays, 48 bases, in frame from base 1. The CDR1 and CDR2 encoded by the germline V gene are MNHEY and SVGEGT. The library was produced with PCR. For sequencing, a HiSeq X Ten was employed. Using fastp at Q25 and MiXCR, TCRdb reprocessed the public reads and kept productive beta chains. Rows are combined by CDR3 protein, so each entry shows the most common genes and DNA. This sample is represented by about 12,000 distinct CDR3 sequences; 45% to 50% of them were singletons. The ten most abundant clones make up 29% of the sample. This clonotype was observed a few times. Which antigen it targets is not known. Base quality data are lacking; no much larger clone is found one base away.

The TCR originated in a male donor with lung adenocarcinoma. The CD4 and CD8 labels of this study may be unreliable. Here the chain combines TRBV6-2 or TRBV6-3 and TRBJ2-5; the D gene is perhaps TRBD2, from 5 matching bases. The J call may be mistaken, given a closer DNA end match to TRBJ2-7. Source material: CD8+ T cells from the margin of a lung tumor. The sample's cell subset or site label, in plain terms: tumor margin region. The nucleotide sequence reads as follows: TGTGCCAGCAGTTACGGCCGGGGTCCCAGAAACTACGAGCAGTACTTC. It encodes CASSYGRGPRNYEQYF.